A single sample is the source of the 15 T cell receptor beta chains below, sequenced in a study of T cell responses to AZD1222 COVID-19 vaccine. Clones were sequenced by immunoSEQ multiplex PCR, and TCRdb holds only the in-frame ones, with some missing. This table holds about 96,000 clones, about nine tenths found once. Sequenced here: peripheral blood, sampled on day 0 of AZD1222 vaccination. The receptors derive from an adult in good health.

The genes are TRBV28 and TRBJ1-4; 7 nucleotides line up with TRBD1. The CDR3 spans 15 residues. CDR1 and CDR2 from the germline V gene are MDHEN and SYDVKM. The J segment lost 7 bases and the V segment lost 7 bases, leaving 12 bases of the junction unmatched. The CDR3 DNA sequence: TGTGCCAGCACCACTGGGCAGGGGGTGGGTGAAAAACTGTTTTTT. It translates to CASTTGQGVGEKLFF.

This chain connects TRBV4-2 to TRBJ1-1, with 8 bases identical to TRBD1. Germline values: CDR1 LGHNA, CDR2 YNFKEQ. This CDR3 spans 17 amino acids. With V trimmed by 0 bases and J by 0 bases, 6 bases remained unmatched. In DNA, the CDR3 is TGTGCCAGCAGCCAAGACAGGGGGCTTTACATGAACACTGAAGCTTTCTTT. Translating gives CASSQDRGLYMNTEAFF.

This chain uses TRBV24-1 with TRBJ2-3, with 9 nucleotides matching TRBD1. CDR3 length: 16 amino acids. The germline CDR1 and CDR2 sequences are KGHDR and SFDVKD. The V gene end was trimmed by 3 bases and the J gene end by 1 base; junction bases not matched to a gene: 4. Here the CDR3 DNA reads TGTGCCACCAGTGATCCCGGGACAGGGCGCACAGATACGCAGTATTTT. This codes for CATSDPGTGRTDTQYF.

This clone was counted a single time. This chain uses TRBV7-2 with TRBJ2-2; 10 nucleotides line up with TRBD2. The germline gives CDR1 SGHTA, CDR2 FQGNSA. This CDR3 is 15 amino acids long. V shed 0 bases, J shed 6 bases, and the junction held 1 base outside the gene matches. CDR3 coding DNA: TGTGCCAGCAGCTTAGCCCTAGCGGGAGCCGGGGAGCTGTTTTTT. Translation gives CASSLALAGAGELFF. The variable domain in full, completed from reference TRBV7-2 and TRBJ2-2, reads GAGVSQSPSNKVTEKGKDVELRCDPISGHTALYWYRQSLGQGLEFLIYFQGNSAPDKSGLPSDRFSAERTGGSVSTLTIQRTQQEDSAVYLCASSLALAGAGELFFGEGSRLTVL.

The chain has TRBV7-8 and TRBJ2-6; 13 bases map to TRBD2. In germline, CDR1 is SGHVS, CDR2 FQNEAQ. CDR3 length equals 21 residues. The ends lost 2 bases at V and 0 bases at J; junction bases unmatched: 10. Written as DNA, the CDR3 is TGTGCCAGCAGCTTATACCCCCCGACTAGCGGGAGGCCCTCTGGGGCCAACGTCCTGACTTTC. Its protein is CASSLYPPTSGRPSGANVLTF.

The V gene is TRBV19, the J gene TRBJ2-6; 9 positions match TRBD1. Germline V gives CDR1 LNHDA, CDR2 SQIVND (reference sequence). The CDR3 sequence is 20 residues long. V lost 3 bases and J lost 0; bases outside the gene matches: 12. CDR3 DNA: TGTGCCAGTAGTATGGAGGGACAGGGCTTCATTGCCTCTGGGGCCAACGTCCTGACTTTC. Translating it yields CASSMEGQGFIASGANVLTF.

CDR3 loop: CASSYGRGRMLHEQYF. CDR3 sequence (DNA): TGTGCCAGCAGTTACGGCCGAGGAAGAATGCTGCACGAGCAGTACTTC. The V gene is TRBV6-5, the J gene TRBJ2-7; D is undetermined. This CDR3 spans 16 amino acids. Trimming took off 2 bases at V and 5 bases at J, with 19 bases between the two ends. Germline V gene data show CDR1 as MNHEY and CDR2 as SVGAGI.

This CDR3 reads CASSELAGPTDTQYF. The CDR3 DNA reads as TGTGCCAGCAGTGAACTAGCGGGTCCCACAGATACGCAGTATTTT. The rearrangement joins TRBV25-1 to TRBJ2-3; 8 nucleotides line up with TRBD2. CDR3 length: 15 amino acids. J lost 2 bases, V lost 2 bases, and 3 bases had no gene match. Germline CDR1 reads MGHDK; CDR2 reads SYGVNS.

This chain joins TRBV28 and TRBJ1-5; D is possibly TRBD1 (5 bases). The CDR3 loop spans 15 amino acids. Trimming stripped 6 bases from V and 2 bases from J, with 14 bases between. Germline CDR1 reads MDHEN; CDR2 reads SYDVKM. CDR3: CASRGGGLGNQPQHF. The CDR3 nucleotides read TGTGCCAGCAGGGGGGGTGGACTGGGCAATCAGCCCCAGCATTTT.

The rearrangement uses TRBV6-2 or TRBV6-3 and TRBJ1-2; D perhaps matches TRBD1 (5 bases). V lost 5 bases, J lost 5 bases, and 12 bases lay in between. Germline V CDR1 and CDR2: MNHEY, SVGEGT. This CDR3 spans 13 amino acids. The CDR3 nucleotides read TGTGCCAGCAGTACTGCGGGGGAGTATGGCTACACCTTC. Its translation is CASSTAGEYGYTF.

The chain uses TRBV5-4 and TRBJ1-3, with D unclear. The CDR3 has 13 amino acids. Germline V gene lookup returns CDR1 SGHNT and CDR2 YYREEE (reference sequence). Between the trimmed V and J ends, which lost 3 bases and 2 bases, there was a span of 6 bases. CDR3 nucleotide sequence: TGTGCCAGCAGCTCCCCCCCTGGAAACACCATATATTTT. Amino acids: CASSSPPGNTIYF.

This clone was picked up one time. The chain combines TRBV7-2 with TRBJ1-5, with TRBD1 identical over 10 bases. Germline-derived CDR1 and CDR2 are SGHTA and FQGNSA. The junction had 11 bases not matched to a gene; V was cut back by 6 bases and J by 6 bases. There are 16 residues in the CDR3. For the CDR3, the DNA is TGTGCCAGCAGTCCTCAGCCGGGACAGGGGCGTCAGCCCCAGCATTTT. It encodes CASSPQPGQGRQPQHF.

As DNA, the CDR3 is TGTGCCATCAGTCCCGGGACAGGGTTCACCGGGGAGCTGTTTTTT. It is translated as CAISPGTGFTGELFF. The chain employs TRBV10-3 and TRBJ2-2; 9 nucleotides line up with TRBD1. This CDR3 region has 15 residues. Germline V gene data show CDR1 as ENHRY and CDR2 as SYGVKD. With 5 bases clipped from V and 4 bases from J, the junction kept 5 bases outside the gene matches.

The CDR3 DNA follows: TGTGCCAGCAGCTCGGGACAGGGTACCGACGAGCAGTACTTC. Residues: CASSSGQGTDEQYF. The chain joins TRBV5-5 to TRBJ2-7; the match to TRBD1 covers 9 bases. J lost 5 bases, V lost 3 bases, and 6 bases had no gene match. CDR1 and CDR2 from the germline V gene are SGHKS and YYEKEE (reference sequence). The CDR3 has 14 amino acids.

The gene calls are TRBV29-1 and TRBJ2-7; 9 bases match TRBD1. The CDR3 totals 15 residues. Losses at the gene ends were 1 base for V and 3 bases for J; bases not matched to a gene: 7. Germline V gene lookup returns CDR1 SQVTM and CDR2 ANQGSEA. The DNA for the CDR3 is TGCAGCGTTGAAGCAGGGGGACAGGGCATCTACGAGCAGTACTTC. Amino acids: CSVEAGGQGIYEQYF.